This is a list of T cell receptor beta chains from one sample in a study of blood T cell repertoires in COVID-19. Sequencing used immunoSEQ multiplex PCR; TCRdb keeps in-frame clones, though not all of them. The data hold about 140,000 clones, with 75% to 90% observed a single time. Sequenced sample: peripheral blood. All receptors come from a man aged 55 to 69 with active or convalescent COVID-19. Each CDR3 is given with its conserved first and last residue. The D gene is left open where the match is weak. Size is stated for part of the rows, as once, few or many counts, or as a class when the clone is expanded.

CDR3aa: CATSDYTLTGGYTF; CDR3nt: TGTGCCACCAGTGATTATACACTGACGGGTGGCTACACCTTC; j_gene: TRBJ1-2; abundance: NA; d_gene: NA; v_gene: TRBV24-1
CDR3aa: CATSRAGLSTDTQYF; CDR3nt: TGTGCCACCAGCAGAGCAGGGCTAAGCACAGATACGCAGTATTTT; j_gene: TRBJ2-3; abundance: NA; d_gene: NA; v_gene: TRBV15
CDR3aa: CASSLRTFGYGYTF; CDR3nt: TGTGCCAGCAGCTTAAGGACATTTGGCTATGGCTACACCTTC; j_gene: TRBJ1-2; abundance: NA; d_gene: NA; v_gene: TRBV7-2
CDR3aa: CASSVSRGELFF; CDR3nt: TGTGCCAGCAGTGTGAGCCGGGGGGAGCTGTTTTTT; j_gene: TRBJ2-2; abundance: NA; d_gene: NA; v_gene: TRBV28
CDR3aa: CASSPDRTDTQYF; CDR3nt: TGTGCCAGCAGTCCGGACAGGACAGATACGCAGTATTTT; j_gene: TRBJ2-3; abundance: NA; d_gene: TRBD1; v_gene: TRBV12-3/TRBV12-4
CDR3aa: CASIQAGYSSYEQYF; CDR3nt: TGTGCCAGCATCCAGGCAGGTTATAGCTCCTACGAGCAGTACTTC; j_gene: TRBJ2-7; abundance: NA; d_gene: NA; v_gene: TRBV28
CDR3aa: CAWARPGTSSNQPQHF; CDR3nt: TGTGCCTGGGCTAGGCCCGGGACTTCTAGCAATCAGCCCCAGCATTTT; j_gene: TRBJ1-5; abundance: NA; d_gene: NA; v_gene: TRBV30
CDR3aa: CATSSAQYTEAFF; CDR3nt: TGTGCCACCAGCAGCGCCCAGTACACTGAAGCTTTCTTT; j_gene: TRBJ1-1; abundance: NA; d_gene: NA; v_gene: TRBV15
CDR3aa: CATSHRDRGLLALLDTQYF; CDR3nt: TGTGCCACCAGCCACCGGGACAGGGGGCTTTTGGCCCTTCTGGATACGCAGTATTTT; j_gene: TRBJ2-3; abundance: NA; d_gene: TRBD1; v_gene: TRBV15
CDR3aa: CASSLKTGAVSHGELFF; CDR3nt: TGTGCCAGCAGCTTAAAGACTGGCGCGGTTTCTCACGGGGAGCTGTTTTTT; j_gene: TRBJ2-2; abundance: once; d_gene: NA; v_gene: TRBV5-4
CDR3aa: CASSLATSGGSYNSPLHF; CDR3nt: TGTGCCAGCAGCTTAGCGACCTCGGGAGGCTCCTATAATTCACCCCTCCACTTT; j_gene: TRBJ1-6; abundance: NA; d_gene: NA; v_gene: TRBV7-2
CDR3aa: CASSKGDQETQYF; CDR3nt: TGTGCCAGCTCAAAAGGGGACCAAGAGACCCAGTACTTC; j_gene: TRBJ2-5; abundance: NA; d_gene: NA; v_gene: TRBV18
CDR3aa: CASSYAGTHHF; CDR3nt: TGTGCCAGCAGTTATGCAGGAACTCATCATTTC; j_gene: TRBJ1-2; abundance: NA; d_gene: NA; v_gene: TRBV6-5
CDR3aa: CSVGRTSGGGQDTQYF; CDR3nt: TGCAGCGTTGGCAGGACTAGCGGGGGCGGTCAGGATACGCAGTATTTT; j_gene: TRBJ2-3; abundance: NA; d_gene: TRBD2; v_gene: TRBV29-1
CDR3aa: CASSQYTGNNQPQHF; CDR3nt: TGCGCCAGCAGCCAATACACAGGGAACAATCAGCCCCAGCATTTT; j_gene: TRBJ1-5; abundance: NA; d_gene: NA; v_gene: TRBV4-1
CDR3aa: CASVRTSGTNEQFF; CDR3nt: TGCGCCAGCGTGAGGACTAGCGGAACCAATGAGCAGTTCTTC; j_gene: TRBJ2-1; abundance: once; d_gene: TRBD2; v_gene: TRBV5-1
CDR3aa: CASSTRPTSGGFSETQYF; CDR3nt: TGCGCCAGCAGCACCCGCCCGACTAGCGGGGGATTCTCAGAGACCCAGTACTTC; j_gene: TRBJ2-5; abundance: NA; d_gene: TRBD2; v_gene: TRBV5-1
CDR3aa: CAWSLGGEQFF; CDR3nt: TGTGCCTGGAGCTTAGGGGGAGAGCAGTTCTTC; j_gene: TRBJ2-1; abundance: NA; d_gene: NA; v_gene: TRBV30
CDR3aa: CASSQDSGSSYEQYF; CDR3nt: TGCGCCAGCAGCCAAGATTCCGGGAGTTCCTACGAGCAGTACTTC; j_gene: TRBJ2-7; abundance: NA; d_gene: NA; v_gene: TRBV4-3
CDR3aa: CASNRDRGYEQYF; CDR3nt: TGTGCCAGTAACCGGGACAGGGGTTACGAGCAGTACTTC; j_gene: TRBJ2-7; abundance: NA; d_gene: TRBD1; v_gene: TRBV2
CDR3aa: CASSIGGRDSYEQYF; CDR3nt: TGTGCCAGTAGTATAGGAGGCAGGGACTCCTACGAGCAGTACTTC; j_gene: TRBJ2-7; abundance: NA; d_gene: NA; v_gene: TRBV19
CDR3aa: CASNPGGADGNEQFF; CDR3nt: TGTGCCAGCAACCCCGGGGGGGCCGATGGGAATGAGCAGTTCTTC; j_gene: TRBJ2-1; abundance: few; d_gene: TRBD2; v_gene: TRBV6-5
CDR3aa: CASSYSQYRDYEQYF; CDR3nt: TGTGCCAGCAGTTACTCGCAATACAGGGACTACGAGCAGTACTTC; j_gene: TRBJ2-7; abundance: NA; d_gene: NA; v_gene: TRBV6-5
CDR3aa: CASSPPKTWAGYGYTF; CDR3nt: TGTGCCAGCTCACCACCGAAAACCTGGGCAGGCTATGGCTACACCTTC; j_gene: TRBJ1-2; abundance: NA; d_gene: NA; v_gene: TRBV18
CDR3aa: CAWSLAAGEQYF; CDR3nt: TGTGCCTGGAGTTTGGCGGCGGGGGAGCAGTACTTC; j_gene: TRBJ2-7; abundance: NA; d_gene: NA; v_gene: TRBV30
CDR3aa: CASSRLKRQGENEKLFF; CDR3nt: TGTGCCAGCAGCCGTCTCAAAAGACAGGGAGAGAATGAAAAACTGTTTTTT; j_gene: TRBJ1-4; abundance: NA; d_gene: TRBD1; v_gene: TRBV4-2
CDR3aa: CASSLSLEQPQHF; CDR3nt: TGTGCCAGCAGCTTAAGTCTGGAGCAGCCCCAGCATTTT; j_gene: TRBJ1-5; abundance: NA; d_gene: NA; v_gene: TRBV11-2
CDR3aa: CASRPTSGGTEQYF; CDR3nt: TGTGCCAGCAGGCCAACTAGCGGGGGAACCGAGCAGTACTTC; j_gene: TRBJ2-7; abundance: NA; d_gene: TRBD2; v_gene: TRBV27
CDR3aa: CASSIDPRYGYTF; CDR3nt: TGTGCCAGTAGTATAGATCCTAGATATGGCTACACCTTC; j_gene: TRBJ1-2; abundance: NA; d_gene: NA; v_gene: TRBV19
CDR3aa: CASSPEGVSPLHF; CDR3nt: TGTGCCAGCTCACCCGAAGGGGTTTCACCCCTCCACTTT; j_gene: TRBJ1-6; abundance: NA; d_gene: NA; v_gene: TRBV18
CDR3aa: CASSPSGTSEAGTQYF; CDR3nt: TGTGCCAGCAGTCCATCTGGGACTAGCGAAGCCGGGACGCAGTATTTT; j_gene: TRBJ2-3; abundance: NA; d_gene: TRBD2; v_gene: TRBV27
CDR3aa: CASSTTAGTGPYEQYF; CDR3nt: TGTGCCAGCAGCACCACCGCCGGGACAGGGCCCTACGAGCAGTATTTC; j_gene: TRBJ2-7; abundance: NA; d_gene: NA; v_gene: TRBV21-1
CDR3aa: CASSFGGTDTQYF; CDR3nt: TGTGCCAGCAGCTTTGGGGGGACAGATACGCAGTATTTT; j_gene: TRBJ2-3; abundance: NA; d_gene: NA; v_gene: TRBV7-9
CDR3aa: CASSEGAGVWETQYF; CDR3nt: TGTGCCAGCAGCGAGGGGGCAGGGGTGTGGGAGACCCAGTACTTC; j_gene: TRBJ2-5; abundance: NA; d_gene: TRBD1; v_gene: TRBV7-3
CDR3aa: CASSWEGGTDTQYF; CDR3nt: TGTGCCAGCAGCTGGGAGGGGGGCACAGATACGCAGTATTTT; j_gene: TRBJ2-3; abundance: NA; d_gene: NA; v_gene: TRBV5-4
CDR3aa: CASSLLRGLYNEQFF; CDR3nt: TGTGCCAGCAGTTTGCTCCGAGGCCTCTACAATGAGCAGTTCTTC; j_gene: TRBJ2-1; abundance: NA; d_gene: NA; v_gene: TRBV28
CDR3aa: CATSDPRGNTGELFF; CDR3nt: TGTGCCACCAGTGACCCCAGGGGGAACACCGGGGAGCTGTTTTTT; j_gene: TRBJ2-2; abundance: NA; d_gene: NA; v_gene: TRBV24-1
CDR3aa: CSVDPRGQGARETQYF; CDR3nt: TGCAGCGTTGACCCGAGAGGGCAGGGGGCGCGGGAGACCCAGTACTTC; j_gene: TRBJ2-5; abundance: NA; d_gene: TRBD1; v_gene: TRBV29-1
CDR3aa: CASSYPQRGDSYEQYF; CDR3nt: TGTGCCAGCAGTTACCCCCAGCGGGGGGACTCCTACGAGCAGTACTTC; j_gene: TRBJ2-7; abundance: NA; d_gene: TRBD2; v_gene: TRBV6-2/TRBV6-3
CDR3aa: CASSVESVGGLEAFF; CDR3nt: TGTGCCAGCAGCGTAGAGTCGGTAGGGGGCCTTGAAGCTTTCTTT; j_gene: TRBJ1-1; abundance: NA; d_gene: TRBD1; v_gene: TRBV9
CDR3aa: CATSGNRDTEAFF; CDR3nt: TGTGCCACCAGCGGGAACAGGGACACTGAAGCTTTCTTT; j_gene: TRBJ1-1; abundance: NA; d_gene: NA; v_gene: TRBV6-5
CDR3aa: CASSPTGTYNSPLHF; CDR3nt: TGTGCCAGCTCACCCACAGGGACCTATAATTCACCCCTCCACTTT; j_gene: TRBJ1-6; abundance: NA; d_gene: NA; v_gene: TRBV18
CDR3aa: CASSPLGQEIIYGYTF; CDR3nt: TGTGCCAGCAGTCCCCTAGGACAGGAGATAATCTATGGCTACACCTTC; j_gene: TRBJ1-2; abundance: NA; d_gene: TRBD1; v_gene: TRBV27
CDR3aa: CASSPTSGTEAFF; CDR3nt: TGTGCCAGCAGCCCGACTTCAGGGACTGAAGCTTTCTTT; j_gene: TRBJ1-1; abundance: NA; d_gene: NA; v_gene: TRBV7-3
CDR3aa: CASARSGTEAFF; CDR3nt: TGTGCCAGCGCCCGCTCAGGGACTGAAGCTTTCTTT; j_gene: TRBJ1-1; abundance: NA; d_gene: NA; v_gene: TRBV9
CDR3aa: CASSPRTSGFTGELFF; CDR3nt: TGTGCCAGCAGCCCTCGGACTAGCGGGTTTACCGGGGAGCTGTTTTTT; j_gene: TRBJ2-2; abundance: NA; d_gene: TRBD2; v_gene: TRBV9
CDR3aa: CAISEFRQSYTF; CDR3nt: TGTGCCATCAGTGAGTTCCGACAGTCTTACACCTTC; j_gene: TRBJ1-2; abundance: NA; d_gene: NA; v_gene: TRBV10-3
CDR3aa: CASSLGTANYGYTF; CDR3nt: TGTGCCAGCAGCTTGGGGACAGCTAACTATGGCTACACCTTC; j_gene: TRBJ1-2; abundance: NA; d_gene: NA; v_gene: TRBV5-5
CDR3aa: CASSRNSYEQYF; CDR3nt: TGTGCCAGCAGCCGTAATAGCTACGAGCAGTACTTC; j_gene: TRBJ2-7; abundance: NA; d_gene: NA; v_gene: TRBV7-6
CDR3aa: CASQAGTSTHNEQFF; CDR3nt: TGTGCCAGCCAAGCCGGGACTAGCACCCACAATGAGCAGTTCTTC; j_gene: TRBJ2-1; abundance: once; d_gene: TRBD2; v_gene: TRBV11-2
CDR3aa: CASSPYPRSGRATDTQYF; CDR3nt: TGTGCCAGCTCACCATACCCTCGTAGCGGGAGGGCTACAGATACGCAGTATTTT; j_gene: TRBJ2-3; abundance: NA; d_gene: TRBD2; v_gene: TRBV18
CDR3aa: CASSLGLAGAGANVLTF; CDR3nt: TGTGCCAGCAGTTTAGGACTAGCGGGGGCTGGGGCCAACGTCCTGACTTTC; j_gene: TRBJ2-6; abundance: NA; d_gene: TRBD2; v_gene: TRBV2
CDR3aa: CASSLGQGQADTQYF; CDR3nt: TGTGCCAGCAGCTTAGGACAGGGTCAGGCCGATACGCAGTATTTT; j_gene: TRBJ2-3; abundance: NA; d_gene: TRBD1; v_gene: TRBV7-9
CDR3aa: CASSLGRSGAGANVLTF; CDR3nt: TGTGCCAGCAGCTTGGGTCGGTCCGGGGCTGGGGCCAACGTCCTGACTTTC; j_gene: TRBJ2-6; abundance: NA; d_gene: NA; v_gene: TRBV5-8
CDR3aa: CASSFPDSNYGYTF; CDR3nt: TGTGCCAGCAGCTTCCCCGACAGCAACTATGGCTACACCTTC; j_gene: TRBJ1-2; abundance: once; d_gene: NA; v_gene: TRBV7-8